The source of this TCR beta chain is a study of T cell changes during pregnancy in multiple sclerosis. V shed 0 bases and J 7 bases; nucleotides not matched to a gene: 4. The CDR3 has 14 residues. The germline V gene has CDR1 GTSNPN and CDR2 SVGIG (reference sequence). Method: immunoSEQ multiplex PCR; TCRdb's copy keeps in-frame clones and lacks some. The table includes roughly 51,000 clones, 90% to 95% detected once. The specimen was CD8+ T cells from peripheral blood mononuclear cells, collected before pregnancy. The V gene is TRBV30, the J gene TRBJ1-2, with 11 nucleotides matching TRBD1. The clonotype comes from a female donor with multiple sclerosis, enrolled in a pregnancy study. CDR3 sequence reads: CAWSVGQGASGYTF. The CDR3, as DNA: TGTGCCTGGAGTGTAGGACAGGGGGCTAGTGGCTACACCTTC.